This record concerns one T cell receptor (beta chain) sequence. Its antigen remains unidentified. These data are taken from a study of T cell repertoires in cytomegalovirus infection. Study-wide results and caveats: What dominated the ex vivo response were HLA-C-restricted CMV-specific TCR beta clonotypes.

Per germline, CDR1 SGHNT and CDR2 YYREEE (reference sequence). V lost 10 bases and J lost 7, with 18 bases in between. The CDR3 has 13 amino acids. Each CDR3 protein is one row after TCRdb ran MiXCR on the reads. The sample has a few hundred thousand distinct CDR3 sequences, approximately 46% seen once. The chain uses TRBV5-4 and TRBJ2-4; D possibly matches TRBD1 or TRBD2 (5 bases each). This clonotype was sampled from a human donor in good health (CMV status not recorded). Some clones in this sample may be carry-over from other donors' samples. The sample was cultured PBMCs, taken from culture after CMV antigen stimulation. CDR3 nucleotide sequence: TGTGCCGGTTCAGGGAGCTCGGAGAACATTCAGTACTTC. Its translation: CAGSGSSENIQYF.